Listed below are T cell receptor beta chains from one sample, sequenced in a study of cytomegalovirus exposure and HLA in healthy donors. Clones were read by immunoSEQ multiplex PCR, and TCRdb kept only the in-frame ones, dropping some. Here the sample spans approximately 110,000 clones, 75% to 90% being singletons. The sequenced sample was PBMCs. The receptors shown here come from a man over 45 in good health and CMV-seronegative. CDR3s include the opening cysteine and the closing phenylalanine or tryptophan. A D gene is named only where the DNA matches it firmly. The size field is filled for only some rows; it gives once, few, many or a size class.

CDR3nt: TGTGCCAGCAGCTTAGCGACTAGCGTTTACAATGAGCAGTTCTTC
CDR3aa: CASSLATSVYNEQFF
len: 15
d_gene: TRBD2
abundance: .
v_gene: TRBV7-2
j_gene: TRBJ2-1

CDR3nt: TGTGCCAGCAGCGCCCCGGGACAGCCCATGGGCTACACCTTC
CDR3aa: CASSAPGQPMGYTF
len: 14
d_gene: TRBD1
abundance: .
v_gene: TRBV7-2
j_gene: TRBJ1-2

CDR3nt: TGTGCCAGCAGCACAGGAGCTAGCACAGATACGCAGTATTTT
CDR3aa: CASSTGASTDTQYF
len: 14
d_gene: .
abundance: .
v_gene: TRBV7-9
j_gene: TRBJ2-3

CDR3nt: TGTGCCATCAGTGAGCGGACTCTTAGGGAAGACGAGCAGTTCTTC
CDR3aa: CAISERTLREDEQFF
len: 15
d_gene: .
abundance: .
v_gene: TRBV10-3
j_gene: TRBJ2-1

CDR3nt: TGTGCCAGCAGTCTGGCGGACAGGGTCCTTCAGTACTTC
CDR3aa: CASSLADRVLQYF
len: 13
d_gene: TRBD1
abundance: .
v_gene: TRBV27
j_gene: TRBJ2-4

CDR3nt: TGTGCCACCAGCGCCAGGGAGAACACCGGGGAGCTGTTTTTT
CDR3aa: CATSARENTGELFF
len: 14
d_gene: .
abundance: .
v_gene: TRBV15
j_gene: TRBJ2-2

CDR3nt: TGCGCCAGCAGCCAAGGGACAGGGGCCGATGCCTATGGCTACACCTTC
CDR3aa: CASSQGTGADAYGYTF
len: 16
d_gene: TRBD1
abundance: .
v_gene: TRBV4-3
j_gene: TRBJ1-2

CDR3nt: TGTGCCAGCAGTTACTCGGCAACCGGGGAGCTGTTTTTT
CDR3aa: CASSYSATGELFF
len: 13
d_gene: .
abundance: .
v_gene: TRBV6-5
j_gene: TRBJ2-2

CDR3nt: TGTGCCAGCTCAGGGGAGGGCTACGAGCAGTACTTC
CDR3aa: CASSGEGYEQYF
len: 12
d_gene: .
abundance: few
v_gene: TRBV9
j_gene: TRBJ2-7

CDR3nt: TGTGCCAGCAGCTTCGGGTCGGGGGTCCCCAGCGAGCAGTACTTC
CDR3aa: CASSFGSGVPSEQYF
len: 15
d_gene: .
abundance: .
v_gene: TRBV11-2
j_gene: TRBJ2-7

CDR3nt: TGCGCCAGCAGCCTCAATCCTCAGGGCGTCGGTGGCTACACCTTC
CDR3aa: CASSLNPQGVGGYTF
len: 15
d_gene: .
abundance: .
v_gene: TRBV5-1
j_gene: TRBJ1-2

CDR3nt: TGCAGCGTTGAAGCGGGAAATGCGGACATTCAGTACTTC
CDR3aa: CSVEAGNADIQYF
len: 13
d_gene: .
abundance: few
v_gene: TRBV29-1
j_gene: TRBJ2-4

CDR3nt: TGCGCCAGCAGCCAAGATCGCGATAGCGGGGGAGAGACCCAGTACTTC
CDR3aa: CASSQDRDSGGETQYF
len: 16
d_gene: TRBD2
abundance: .
v_gene: TRBV4-3
j_gene: TRBJ2-5

CDR3nt: TGTGCCACCAGCAGGGACAGATATAATTCACCCCTCCACTTT
CDR3aa: CATSRDRYNSPLHF
len: 14
d_gene: .
abundance: .
v_gene: TRBV15
j_gene: TRBJ1-6

CDR3nt: TGTGCCAGCTCACCATCGCAGAGCAATCAGCCCCAGCATTTT
CDR3aa: CASSPSQSNQPQHF
len: 14
d_gene: .
abundance: .
v_gene: TRBV18
j_gene: TRBJ1-5

CDR3nt: TGTGCCAGCAGTGATTGGACACAAGAGACCCAGTACTTC
CDR3aa: CASSDWTQETQYF
len: 13
d_gene: .
abundance: few
v_gene: TRBV25-1
j_gene: TRBJ2-5

CDR3nt: TGTGCCAGCAGTGGTCAGAGGGCAAATACGCAGTATTTT
CDR3aa: CASSGQRANTQYF
len: 13
d_gene: .
abundance: .
v_gene: TRBV6-1
j_gene: TRBJ2-3

CDR3nt: TGCGCCAGCAGCTTGGAGACAGCGGGAGGATACAATGAGCAGTTCTTC
CDR3aa: CASSLETAGGYNEQFF
len: 16
d_gene: TRBD2
abundance: .
v_gene: TRBV5-1
j_gene: TRBJ2-1

CDR3nt: TGTGCCAGCAGCTCGGACAGGGGGCTGTACGAGCAGTACTTC
CDR3aa: CASSSDRGLYEQYF
len: 14
d_gene: TRBD1
abundance: .
v_gene: TRBV6-5
j_gene: TRBJ2-7

CDR3nt: TGCGCCAGCAGCCCCCCTATGGGGGGGGCCCGCTACGAGCAGTACTTC
CDR3aa: CASSPPMGGARYEQYF
len: 16
d_gene: .
abundance: .
v_gene: TRBV4-1
j_gene: TRBJ2-7

CDR3nt: TGTGCCAGCGATCTCACCGAAGCGGGATTTCACAATGAGCAGTTCTTC
CDR3aa: CASDLTEAGFHNEQFF
len: 16
d_gene: TRBD2
abundance: .
v_gene: TRBV7-2
j_gene: TRBJ2-1

CDR3nt: TGTGCCAGCCGCTCCCACGGAGGAAGCTCCTACGAGCAGTACTTC
CDR3aa: CASRSHGGSSYEQYF
len: 15
d_gene: .
abundance: .
v_gene: TRBV28
j_gene: TRBJ2-7

CDR3nt: TGTGCCAGCAGTTCCCGGACAGGGGAGGATCAGCCCCAGCATTTT
CDR3aa: CASSSRTGEDQPQHF
len: 15
d_gene: TRBD1
abundance: few
v_gene: TRBV6-5
j_gene: TRBJ1-5

CDR3nt: TGTGCCAGCAGAATCGACAGGAGCACAGATACGCAGTATTTT
CDR3aa: CASRIDRSTDTQYF
len: 14
d_gene: .
abundance: few
v_gene: TRBV6-5
j_gene: TRBJ2-3

CDR3nt: TGTGCCAGCAGGGAGGGACAGTGGAACACTGAAGCTTTCTTT
CDR3aa: CASREGQWNTEAFF
len: 14
d_gene: TRBD1
abundance: .
v_gene: TRBV11-2
j_gene: TRBJ1-1

CDR3nt: TGTGCCAGCAGCTCCCCCGGACAGGGAGCTTTCTTT
CDR3aa: CASSSPGQGAFF
len: 12
d_gene: TRBD1
abundance: .
v_gene: TRBV11-2
j_gene: TRBJ1-1

CDR3nt: TGTGCCAGTACAAAGGGACAGAATAATTCACCCCTCCACTTT
CDR3aa: CASTKGQNNSPLHF
len: 14
d_gene: TRBD1
abundance: .
v_gene: TRBV19
j_gene: TRBJ1-6

CDR3nt: TGTGCCAGCAGCGTGGAAGGGACAGGGAATAATGAAAAACTGTTTTTT
CDR3aa: CASSVEGTGNNEKLFF
len: 16
d_gene: TRBD1
abundance: .
v_gene: TRBV9
j_gene: TRBJ1-4

CDR3nt: TGCGCCAGCAGCGGCCGGGACAGCTATGGCTACACCTTC
CDR3aa: CASSGRDSYGYTF
len: 13
d_gene: TRBD1
abundance: .
v_gene: TRBV5-1
j_gene: TRBJ1-2

CDR3nt: TGTGCCAGCAGCGTAGCGTTAGATCTTGGAGAAGAGACCCAGTACTTC
CDR3aa: CASSVALDLGEETQYF
len: 16
d_gene: .
abundance: .
v_gene: TRBV9
j_gene: TRBJ2-5

CDR3nt: TGTGCCAGCTCACCAGGGACAGGGGGCACAGATACGCAGTATTTT
CDR3aa: CASSPGTGGTDTQYF
len: 15
d_gene: TRBD1
abundance: .
v_gene: TRBV18
j_gene: TRBJ2-3

CDR3nt: TGTGCCAGCAGTTTATGGAAAGGGGAGGGGTCGGGCGAGCAGTACTTC
CDR3aa: CASSLWKGEGSGEQYF
len: 16
d_gene: TRBD2
abundance: few
v_gene: TRBV28
j_gene: TRBJ2-7

CDR3nt: TGTGCCAGCAGGGTTAGCGGGAGCTCCTACGAGCAGTACTTC
CDR3aa: CASRVSGSSYEQYF
len: 14
d_gene: TRBD2
abundance: .
v_gene: TRBV14
j_gene: TRBJ2-7

CDR3nt: TGTGCCAGCAGAGGGGGCCTAGGAGAAAAACTGTTTTTT
CDR3aa: CASRGGLGEKLFF
len: 13
d_gene: TRBD1
abundance: few
v_gene: TRBV28
j_gene: TRBJ1-4

CDR3nt: TGTGCCAGCAGCCCGGCGGGCCGGCATCAGCCCCAGCATTTT
CDR3aa: CASSPAGRHQPQHF
len: 14
d_gene: .
abundance: once
v_gene: TRBV28
j_gene: TRBJ1-5

CDR3nt: TGTGCCAGCAGCGCCAGGGGTGGGGAGACCCAGTACTTC
CDR3aa: CASSARGGETQYF
len: 13
d_gene: .
abundance: .
v_gene: TRBV9
j_gene: TRBJ2-5

CDR3nt: TGTGCCAGCACCAGAAGAGGACAGGGGGCCGGGGGCTACACCTTC
CDR3aa: CASTRRGQGAGGYTF
len: 15
d_gene: TRBD1
abundance: few
v_gene: TRBV28
j_gene: TRBJ1-2

CDR3nt: TGTGCCATCAGTGAGCCTAATCAGCCCCAGCATTTT
CDR3aa: CAISEPNQPQHF
len: 12
d_gene: .
abundance: few
v_gene: TRBV10-3
j_gene: TRBJ1-5

CDR3nt: TGTGCCAGCAGCTTTGACTCAGGGGGCAGTGAAGCTTTCTTT
CDR3aa: CASSFDSGGSEAFF
len: 14
d_gene: TRBD1
abundance: .
v_gene: TRBV5-4
j_gene: TRBJ1-1

CDR3nt: TGCGCCAGCAGCTTGGTAACAGGGGGCGGTGGTTCACCCCTCCACTTT
CDR3aa: CASSLVTGGGGSPLHF
len: 16
d_gene: TRBD1
abundance: .
v_gene: TRBV5-1
j_gene: TRBJ1-6

CDR3nt: TGTGCCAGCAGTGAACGACTTAGCTCCTACAATGAGCAGTTCTTC
CDR3aa: CASSERLSSYNEQFF
len: 15
d_gene: .
abundance: .
v_gene: TRBV6-4
j_gene: TRBJ2-1

CDR3nt: TGCGCCAGCAGCTTCGGGGACACCCACAATGAGCAGTTCTTC
CDR3aa: CASSFGDTHNEQFF
len: 14
d_gene: .
abundance: .
v_gene: TRBV5-1
j_gene: TRBJ2-1

CDR3nt: TGTGCCAGCAGCTCGGAACTAGCGGGAGTGGGAGAGCAGTACTTC
CDR3aa: CASSSELAGVGEQYF
len: 15
d_gene: TRBD2
abundance: .
v_gene: TRBV13
j_gene: TRBJ2-7

CDR3nt: TGTGCCAGCAGCGCCTCACAGTACTTAAACACTGAAGCTTTCTTT
CDR3aa: CASSASQYLNTEAFF
len: 15
d_gene: .
abundance: .
v_gene: TRBV5-4
j_gene: TRBJ1-1

CDR3nt: TGTGCCAGTAGTAACAGGGGGCTCGGTGGAGAACCCCAGCATTTT
CDR3aa: CASSNRGLGGEPQHF
len: 15
d_gene: TRBD1
abundance: .
v_gene: TRBV19
j_gene: TRBJ1-5

CDR3nt: TGCGCCACCAGTGGGGGGTCGGACACCGGGGAGCTGTTTTTT
CDR3aa: CATSGGSDTGELFF
len: 14
d_gene: .
abundance: .
v_gene: TRBV5-1
j_gene: TRBJ2-2

CDR3nt: TGCAGCGTCTCCGCGGGGGGGCTCGTTGGCTACAATGAGCAGTTCTTC
CDR3aa: CSVSAGGLVGYNEQFF
len: 16
d_gene: TRBD2
abundance: .
v_gene: TRBV29-1
j_gene: TRBJ2-1

CDR3nt: TGCGCCAGCAGCCCAACGGGGGATTACTATGGCTACACCTTC
CDR3aa: CASSPTGDYYGYTF
len: 14
d_gene: .
abundance: .
v_gene: TRBV4-3
j_gene: TRBJ1-2